These T cell receptor beta chains were read from a single sample in a study of blood T cell repertoires in COVID-19. Sequenced by immunoSEQ multiplex PCR; TCRdb stores in-frame clones only, minus some. This sample carries under 200,000 clones, approximately 85% of them seen once, and the ten largest clones take around 4.9%. Sample: peripheral blood. The receptors originated from a woman aged 80 or older with acute or convalescent COVID-19. Each CDR3 is given with its conserved first and last residue. Fields, in order: V gene, J gene, clone size, D gene, CDR3 protein, CDR3 DNA. D genes are given only for firm matches. Clone size is given for some rows only: seen once, a few or many times, or a class if the clone is expanded.

V: TRBV19; J: TRBJ1-4; size: NA; D: NA; CDR3: CASRDNIGEKLFF; DNA: TGTGCCAGCCGGGACAATATAGGCGAAAAACTGTTTTTT
V: TRBV10-3; J: TRBJ1-2; size: NA; D: NA; CDR3: CAITGVLNYGYTF; DNA: TGTGCCATCACAGGGGTACTGAACTATGGCTACACCTTC
V: TRBV7-2; J: TRBJ2-7; size: NA; D: TRBD2; CDR3: CASSPPGLAGYEQYF; DNA: TGTGCCAGCAGCCCTCCGGGACTAGCGGGGTACGAGCAGTACTTC
V: TRBV11-3; J: TRBJ2-2; size: NA; D: TRBD2; CDR3: CASSLLAGAGELFF; DNA: TGTGCCAGCAGTCTCCTAGCGGGAGCCGGGGAGCTGTTTTTT
V: TRBV7-2; J: TRBJ2-7; size: NA; D: NA; CDR3: CASSLTYEQYF; DNA: TGTGCCAGCAGCCTAACCTACGAGCAGTACTTC
V: TRBV5-1; J: TRBJ2-2; size: NA; D: NA; CDR3: CASSSTVELFF; DNA: TGCGCCAGCAGCAGCACTGTCGAGCTGTTTTTT
V: TRBV2; J: TRBJ1-5; size: NA; D: NA; CDR3: CASKPEGNQPQHF; DNA: TGTGCCAGCAAGCCGGAGGGGAATCAGCCCCAGCATTTT
V: TRBV27; J: TRBJ1-1; size: NA; D: NA; CDR3: CASSLYRFTEAFF; DNA: TGTGCCAGCAGTTTATATCGGTTCACTGAAGCTTTCTTT
V: TRBV7-9; J: TRBJ1-1; size: NA; D: TRBD1; CDR3: CASSFQGANTEAFF; DNA: TGTGCCAGCAGCTTTCAGGGGGCAAACACTGAAGCTTTCTTT
V: TRBV14; J: TRBJ2-2; size: once; D: NA; CDR3: CASSFRDTYTGELFF; DNA: TGTGCCAGCAGCTTCCGGGACACCTACACCGGGGAGCTGTTTTTT
V: TRBV5-5; J: TRBJ2-1; size: NA; D: NA; CDR3: CASSWDNSYNEQFF; DNA: TGTGCCAGCAGCTGGGACAATTCCTACAATGAGCAGTTCTTC
V: TRBV24-1; J: TRBJ2-7; size: NA; D: TRBD1; CDR3: CATSPTGVVREQYF; DNA: TGTGCCACCAGCCCGACAGGGGTGGTGAGGGAGCAGTACTTC
V: TRBV7-9; J: TRBJ2-5; size: once; D: NA; CDR3: CASRRGETQYF; DNA: TGTGCCAGCCGTCGGGGGGAGACCCAGTACTTC
V: TRBV5-1; J: TRBJ2-2; size: NA; D: NA; CDR3: CASSATTGLAGELFF; DNA: TGCGCCAGCAGCGCCACCACAGGGCTTGCCGGGGAGCTGTTTTTT
V: TRBV7-2; J: TRBJ2-5; size: NA; D: TRBD2; CDR3: CASSIGTSGRAGETQYF; DNA: TGTGCCAGCAGCATCGGGACTAGCGGGAGGGCCGGAGAGACCCAGTACTTC
V: TRBV24-1; J: TRBJ2-5; size: NA; D: TRBD2; CDR3: CATSDWGGRAVIREETQYF; DNA: TGTGCCACCAGTGATTGGGGCGGGAGGGCCGTTATTCGGGAAGAGACCCAGTACTTC
V: TRBV5-8; J: TRBJ2-5; size: few; D: NA; CDR3: CASSLAAGQTQYF; DNA: TGTGCCAGCAGCTTGGCGGCGGGTCAGACCCAGTACTTC
V: TRBV9; J: TRBJ1-1; size: NA; D: NA; CDR3: CASSVGPSGTEAFF; DNA: TGTGCCAGCAGCGTAGGGCCCAGCGGCACTGAAGCTTTCTTT
V: TRBV2; J: TRBJ2-3; size: NA; D: TRBD2; CDR3: CASSESSGRADTQYF; DNA: TGTGCCAGCAGTGAATCTAGCGGGAGAGCAGATACGCAGTATTTT
V: TRBV7-2; J: TRBJ2-7; size: NA; D: TRBD1; CDR3: CASSLKGTDPHEQYF; DNA: TGTGCCAGCAGCTTAAAGGGGACAGACCCCCACGAGCAGTACTTC
V: TRBV7-9; J: TRBJ1-2; size: NA; D: TRBD1; CDR3: CASSIGQATNYGYTF; DNA: TGTGCCAGCAGCATCGGACAGGCCACTAACTATGGCTACACCTTC
V: TRBV7-8; J: TRBJ2-7; size: NA; D: TRBD2; CDR3: CASSFRAGTSYEQYF; DNA: TGTGCCAGCAGCTTCCGAGCGGGAACCTCCTACGAGCAGTACTTC
V: TRBV2; J: TRBJ1-6; size: NA; D: TRBD1; CDR3: CASSDDREPSPLHF; DNA: TGTGCCAGCAGTGATGACAGGGAGCCCTCACCCCTCCACTTT
V: TRBV11-2; J: TRBJ1-4; size: NA; D: NA; CDR3: CASSFNGNWGEKLFF; DNA: TGTGCCAGCAGCTTCAACGGGAACTGGGGTGAAAAACTGTTTTTT
V: TRBV12-3/TRBV12-4; J: TRBJ1-1; size: NA; D: NA; CDR3: CASSLMSSEAFF; DNA: TGTGCCAGCAGTTTGATGAGTTCTGAAGCTTTCTTT
V: TRBV3-1/TRBV3-2; J: TRBJ2-2; size: NA; D: NA; CDR3: CASSQDPAGARSGELFF; DNA: TGTGCCAGCAGCCAAGATCCCGCTGGGGCCCGTTCCGGGGAGCTGTTTTTT
V: TRBV10-3; J: TRBJ2-5; size: NA; D: NA; CDR3: CAIRGGQQETQYF; DNA: TGTGCCATCAGGGGGGGTCAGCAAGAGACCCAGTACTTC
V: TRBV28; J: TRBJ2-3; size: NA; D: TRBD2; CDR3: CASSPSGRMGTDTQYF; DNA: TGTGCCAGCAGTCCTAGCGGGAGGATGGGCACAGATACGCAGTATTTT
V: TRBV7-6; J: TRBJ2-1; size: NA; D: NA; CDR3: CASSLAISYNEQFF; DNA: TGTGCCAGCAGCTTAGCCATTTCCTACAATGAGCAGTTCTTC
V: TRBV5-1; J: TRBJ2-5; size: NA; D: NA; CDR3: CASSGGASATPETQYF; DNA: TGCGCCAGCAGCGGGGGGGCTAGCGCAACCCCGGAGACCCAGTACTTC
V: TRBV10-2; J: TRBJ2-7; size: NA; D: NA; CDR3: CASRRTGAYEQYF; DNA: TGCGCCAGCAGAAGGACGGGAGCGTACGAGCAGTACTTC
V: TRBV2; J: TRBJ2-4; size: NA; D: NA; CDR3: CASSEALGQFKNIQYF; DNA: TGTGCCAGCAGTGAAGCGCTAGGACAGTTCAAAAACATTCAGTACTTC
V: TRBV5-1; J: TRBJ2-1; size: NA; D: TRBD2; CDR3: CASTLRTSSDEQFF; DNA: TGCGCCAGCACCCTCCGGACTAGTTCCGATGAGCAGTTCTTC
V: TRBV6-5; J: TRBJ1-1; size: NA; D: NA; CDR3: CASGKRGGPQGAFF; DNA: TGTGCCAGCGGGAAGAGGGGGGGGCCCCAGGGAGCTTTCTTT
V: TRBV7-2; J: TRBJ2-7; size: NA; D: NA; CDR3: CASSLVSSYVEEQYF; DNA: TGTGCCAGCAGCTTAGTTTCTAGCTACGTGGAGGAGCAGTACTTC
V: TRBV6-2/TRBV6-3; J: TRBJ1-1; size: NA; D: NA; CDR3: CASSYSRGGRTTEAFF; DNA: TGTGCCAGCAGTTACTCGAGGGGGGGGCGGACCACTGAAGCTTTCTTT
V: TRBV7-9; J: TRBJ1-6; size: NA; D: NA; CDR3: CASSLTGRDSPLHF; DNA: TGTGCCAGCAGCTTAACGGGAAGGGATTCACCCCTCCACTTT
V: TRBV3-1/TRBV3-2; J: TRBJ2-5; size: NA; D: NA; CDR3: CVSSRGPGSETQYF; DNA: TGTGTCAGCAGCCGGGGGCCAGGGTCCGAGACCCAGTACTTC
V: TRBV7-2; J: TRBJ2-2; size: NA; D: NA; CDR3: CASSLFFRAGELFF; DNA: TGTGCCAGCAGCTTGTTTTTCAGGGCCGGGGAGCTGTTTTTT
V: TRBV6-5; J: TRBJ1-6; size: NA; D: NA; CDR3: CASSYPPGSPLHF; DNA: TGTGCCAGCAGTTACCCGCCGGGTTCACCCCTCCACTTT